The rows below give T cell receptor beta chains drawn from one sample of a study of shared clonotypes between healthy human individuals. Data came from immunoSEQ multiplex PCR; TCRdb stores just in-frame clones and leaves some out. The table lists about 820,000 clones, about 91% of them singletons. Sequencing used naive CD8+ T cells sorted from blood. The receptors here all came from a man between 25 and 39 years old in good health. Both conserved end residues are part of each CDR3. The D gene is left open where the match is weak. Clone size is shown for a subset of rows, as once, few, many or a class of expanded clone.

cdr3_nt: TGCGCCAGCAGTGGTCGAACAAAAGATACGCAGTATTTT; cdr3_aa: CASSGRTKDTQYF; v_call: TRBV10-2; clone_size: .; j_call: TRBJ2-3; d_call: .
cdr3_nt: TGTGCCAGCAGCCCCGTCGGGGGTAGTAACTATGGCTACACCTTC; cdr3_aa: CASSPVGGSNYGYTF; v_call: TRBV14; clone_size: .; j_call: TRBJ1-2; d_call: .
cdr3_nt: TGTGCCATCAGTGAGTTTTCCCTAGGACAGGCGGACCCGAATGAGCAGTTCTTC; cdr3_aa: CAISEFSLGQADPNEQFF; v_call: TRBV10-3; clone_size: .; j_call: TRBJ2-1; d_call: TRBD1
cdr3_nt: TGTGCCAGCAGTGGGGTGACAGGGGACAATGAGCAGTTCTTC; cdr3_aa: CASSGVTGDNEQFF; v_call: TRBV2; clone_size: .; j_call: TRBJ2-1; d_call: TRBD1
cdr3_nt: TGTGCCAGCAGTGGCACAAGGGTCCAGATCGCCAATGAGCAGTTCTTC; cdr3_aa: CASSGTRVQIANEQFF; v_call: TRBV25-1; clone_size: .; j_call: TRBJ2-1; d_call: .
cdr3_nt: TGTGCCAGCAGCTTCTTAATGGCGGGAGGTGGGAGGGATACGCAGTATTTT; cdr3_aa: CASSFLMAGGGRDTQYF; v_call: TRBV27; clone_size: .; j_call: TRBJ2-3; d_call: TRBD2
cdr3_nt: TGTGCCAGCAGCAATCTCAGGGCAGGCCCCTCTGGAAACACCATATATTTT; cdr3_aa: CASSNLRAGPSGNTIYF; v_call: TRBV11-2; clone_size: .; j_call: TRBJ1-3; d_call: .
cdr3_nt: TGTGCCAGCAGTGAACGAGGGTCCCAACGGGCCCAGCATTTT; cdr3_aa: CASSERGSQRAQHF; v_call: TRBV2; clone_size: .; j_call: TRBJ1-5; d_call: .
cdr3_nt: TGTGCCAGTGCTACAGGGGCGACCGGGGAGCTGTTTTTT; cdr3_aa: CASATGATGELFF; v_call: TRBV19; clone_size: .; j_call: TRBJ2-2; d_call: TRBD1
cdr3_nt: TGTGCCAGCAGTTTATTGGGACAGAGATCCTACAATGAGCAGTTCTTC; cdr3_aa: CASSLLGQRSYNEQFF; v_call: TRBV27; clone_size: .; j_call: TRBJ2-1; d_call: TRBD1
cdr3_nt: TGCAGCGGGACCGGGCGGAGCCAAGAGACCCAGTACTTC; cdr3_aa: CSGTGRSQETQYF; v_call: TRBV29-1; clone_size: .; j_call: TRBJ2-5; d_call: .
cdr3_nt: TGTGCCAGCAGTTCCCCCCCCACGGATGGCTACACCTTC; cdr3_aa: CASSSPPTDGYTF; v_call: TRBV28; clone_size: .; j_call: TRBJ1-2; d_call: .
cdr3_nt: TGTGCCAGCGGGCTAGAGTCATACAATGAGCAGTTCTTC; cdr3_aa: CASGLESYNEQFF; v_call: TRBV7-9; clone_size: .; j_call: TRBJ2-1; d_call: .
cdr3_nt: TGTGCCAGCAGCTTGGCAGCCGGGACCCCCTACGAGCAGTACTTC; cdr3_aa: CASSLAAGTPYEQYF; v_call: TRBV5-6; clone_size: .; j_call: TRBJ2-7; d_call: .
cdr3_nt: TGTGCCAGCAGCCTACGGGGGACCCTTCTAACCCAGTACTTC; cdr3_aa: CASSLRGTLLTQYF; v_call: TRBV27; clone_size: .; j_call: TRBJ2-5; d_call: .
cdr3_nt: TGTGCCAGCAGTCCTACGAGGAATGAGCAGTTCTTC; cdr3_aa: CASSPTRNEQFF; v_call: TRBV6-5; clone_size: .; j_call: TRBJ2-1; d_call: .
cdr3_nt: TGTGCCAGCAGCGTACAGGAGACCTACGAGCAGTACTTC; cdr3_aa: CASSVQETYEQYF; v_call: TRBV9; clone_size: .; j_call: TRBJ2-7; d_call: .
cdr3_nt: TGTGCCATCAGTGAGTCTGTGAGACTAGACTCCTACAATGAGCAGTTCTTC; cdr3_aa: CAISESVRLDSYNEQFF; v_call: TRBV10-3; clone_size: once; j_call: TRBJ2-1; d_call: .
cdr3_nt: TGTGCCAGCAGCCAAGTGTTTGGGACAAGCAATGAGCAGTTCTTC; cdr3_aa: CASSQVFGTSNEQFF; v_call: TRBV4-2; clone_size: .; j_call: TRBJ2-1; d_call: .
cdr3_nt: TGTGCCAGCTCTCTCTTTTTAGGGGACGGCGGCTACACCTTC; cdr3_aa: CASSLFLGDGGYTF; v_call: TRBV2; clone_size: .; j_call: TRBJ1-2; d_call: .
cdr3_nt: TGTGCCAGCAGCCCACCCCTGGTGGGAGATGACTCCTACGAGCAGTACTTC; cdr3_aa: CASSPPLVGDDSYEQYF; v_call: TRBV7-9; clone_size: .; j_call: TRBJ2-7; d_call: .
cdr3_nt: TGTGCCAGCAGTTTATCACACAGGCTCTATGGCTACACCTTC; cdr3_aa: CASSLSHRLYGYTF; v_call: TRBV28; clone_size: .; j_call: TRBJ1-2; d_call: .
cdr3_nt: TGTGCCAGCAGCTTAGGGGACCAGACTAGCGCGGACACAGATACGCAGTATTTT; cdr3_aa: CASSLGDQTSADTDTQYF; v_call: TRBV7-9; clone_size: .; j_call: TRBJ2-3; d_call: TRBD2
cdr3_nt: TGTGCCAGCAGTGAAGCGCTTCGGCCGGGCGGGGGCACTGAAGCTTTCTTT; cdr3_aa: CASSEALRPGGGTEAFF; v_call: TRBV6-1; clone_size: .; j_call: TRBJ1-1; d_call: .
cdr3_nt: TGTGCCAGCAGCTTGCCCGGGACAGGGATCTACGAGCAGTACTTC; cdr3_aa: CASSLPGTGIYEQYF; v_call: TRBV7-6; clone_size: .; j_call: TRBJ2-7; d_call: TRBD1
cdr3_nt: TGTGCCACCGAACTAGCGGTGGACTCCTACAATGAGCAGTTCTTC; cdr3_aa: CATELAVDSYNEQFF; v_call: TRBV25-1; clone_size: .; j_call: TRBJ2-1; d_call: TRBD2
cdr3_nt: TGTGCCTGGGCAAGAGTGGGCAATCAGCCCCAGCATTTT; cdr3_aa: CAWARVGNQPQHF; v_call: TRBV30; clone_size: .; j_call: TRBJ1-5; d_call: .
cdr3_nt: TGTGCCAGCAGTGAAATACACCTCCAGCAGTACTTC; cdr3_aa: CASSEIHLQQYF; v_call: TRBV6-1; clone_size: .; j_call: TRBJ2-7; d_call: .
cdr3_nt: TGTGCCAGCAGCATTACTAATGAGCAGTTCTTC; cdr3_aa: CASSITNEQFF; v_call: TRBV5-4; clone_size: .; j_call: TRBJ2-1; d_call: .
cdr3_nt: TGTGCCAGCAGTCAGCGATCCTCAACTAATGAAAAACTGTTTTTT; cdr3_aa: CASSQRSSTNEKLFF; v_call: TRBV6-5; clone_size: .; j_call: TRBJ1-4; d_call: .
cdr3_nt: TGTGCCAGCAGCTTAAAAGCCGGGAACACTGAAGCTTTCTTT; cdr3_aa: CASSLKAGNTEAFF; v_call: TRBV7-8; clone_size: .; j_call: TRBJ1-1; d_call: .
cdr3_nt: TGTGCCAGCAGTCCCGGACAGGGTGGCAATGAGCAGTTCTTC; cdr3_aa: CASSPGQGGNEQFF; v_call: TRBV27; clone_size: .; j_call: TRBJ2-1; d_call: TRBD1
cdr3_nt: TGTGCCAGCAACGGCGGGAGGTCCTACGAGCAGTACTTC; cdr3_aa: CASNGGRSYEQYF; v_call: TRBV7-9; clone_size: .; j_call: TRBJ2-7; d_call: TRBD2
cdr3_nt: TGTGCCAGCAGCCACTCTCCAGCACTCTACGAGCAGTACTTC; cdr3_aa: CASSHSPALYEQYF; v_call: TRBV6-5; clone_size: .; j_call: TRBJ2-7; d_call: .
cdr3_nt: TGCGCCAGCAGCCTAGGACAGGGGGCGCGGGAGCAGTACTTC; cdr3_aa: CASSLGQGAREQYF; v_call: TRBV4-1; clone_size: .; j_call: TRBJ2-7; d_call: TRBD1
cdr3_nt: TGTGCCAGCAGCGACCTGGGCAGGGCCAATGAGCAGTTCTTC; cdr3_aa: CASSDLGRANEQFF; v_call: TRBV7-2; clone_size: .; j_call: TRBJ2-1; d_call: .
cdr3_nt: TGTGCCGCCCCCGGGACTACCATCGGCGAGCAGTACTTC; cdr3_aa: CAAPGTTIGEQYF; v_call: TRBV6-1; clone_size: .; j_call: TRBJ2-7; d_call: TRBD2
cdr3_nt: TGTGCCAGCAGCTCCACGATGATAGGCGATGAGCAGTTCTTC; cdr3_aa: CASSSTMIGDEQFF; v_call: TRBV13; clone_size: once; j_call: TRBJ2-1; d_call: .
cdr3_nt: TGTGCCAGCAGCATACCGGGACGGGGGTACAATGAGCAGTTCTTC; cdr3_aa: CASSIPGRGYNEQFF; v_call: TRBV7-9; clone_size: .; j_call: TRBJ2-1; d_call: .
cdr3_nt: TGTGCCAGCTCACGAAGTGACACGCTGCCTACGTTACCTGGAAACACCATATATTTT; cdr3_aa: CASSRSDTLPTLPGNTIYF; v_call: TRBV18; clone_size: .; j_call: TRBJ1-3; d_call: .
cdr3_nt: TGCGCCAGCAGCTTGGTAGTTAGCGGGAGTAATGATGAGCAGTTCTTC; cdr3_aa: CASSLVVSGSNDEQFF; v_call: TRBV5-1; clone_size: .; j_call: TRBJ2-1; d_call: TRBD2
cdr3_nt: TGTGCCAGCAGTTCCTCTAGCGGGAGTTTAGGGGATACGCAGTATTTT; cdr3_aa: CASSSSSGSLGDTQYF; v_call: TRBV6-6; clone_size: .; j_call: TRBJ2-3; d_call: TRBD2
cdr3_nt: TGTGCCAGCAGCTCATCCTTAGGGAGCGAGCAGTACTTC; cdr3_aa: CASSSSLGSEQYF; v_call: TRBV5-6; clone_size: .; j_call: TRBJ2-7; d_call: .
cdr3_nt: TGTGCCAGCAGTGAACCTGGAAGCTATAGCACAGATACGCAGTATTTT; cdr3_aa: CASSEPGSYSTDTQYF; v_call: TRBV25-1; clone_size: .; j_call: TRBJ2-3; d_call: .
cdr3_nt: TGTGCCAGCAGCACCCTTACAGGGTGGACAGAGACCCAGTACTTC; cdr3_aa: CASSTLTGWTETQYF; v_call: TRBV13; clone_size: .; j_call: TRBJ2-5; d_call: .
cdr3_nt: TGTGCCAGCAGTAGACTAGCGGGAGGCTACGAGCAGTACTTC; cdr3_aa: CASSRLAGGYEQYF; v_call: TRBV25-1; clone_size: .; j_call: TRBJ2-7; d_call: TRBD2
cdr3_nt: TGTGCCAGTACCTCATCCCGGACTAGCGCTTACAATGAGCAGTTCTTC; cdr3_aa: CASTSSRTSAYNEQFF; v_call: TRBV19; clone_size: .; j_call: TRBJ2-1; d_call: TRBD2
cdr3_nt: TGTGCCAGCAGAGGGGAGCAAGAGACCCAGTACTTC; cdr3_aa: CASRGEQETQYF; v_call: TRBV27; clone_size: .; j_call: TRBJ2-5; d_call: .
cdr3_nt: TGTGCCAGCAGCCACGGACTAGCGGGACACAATGAGCAGTTCTTC; cdr3_aa: CASSHGLAGHNEQFF; v_call: TRBV7-6; clone_size: .; j_call: TRBJ2-1; d_call: TRBD2